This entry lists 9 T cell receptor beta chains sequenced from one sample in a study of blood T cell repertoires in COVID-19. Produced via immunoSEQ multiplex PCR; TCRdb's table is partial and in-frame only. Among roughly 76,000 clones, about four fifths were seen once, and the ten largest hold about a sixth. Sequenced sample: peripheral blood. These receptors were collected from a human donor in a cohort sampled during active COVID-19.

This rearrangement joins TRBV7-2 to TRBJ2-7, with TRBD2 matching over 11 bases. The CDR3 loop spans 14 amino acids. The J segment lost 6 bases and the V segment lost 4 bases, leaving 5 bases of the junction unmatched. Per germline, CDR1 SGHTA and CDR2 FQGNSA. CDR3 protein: CASSSLAGVAEQYF. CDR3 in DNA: TGTGCCAGCAGCTCACTAGCGGGAGTGGCCGAGCAGTACTTC.

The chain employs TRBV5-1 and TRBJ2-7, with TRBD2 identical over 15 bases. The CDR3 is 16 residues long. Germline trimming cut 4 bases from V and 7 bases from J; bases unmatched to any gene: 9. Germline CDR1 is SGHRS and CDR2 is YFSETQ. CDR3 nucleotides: TGCGCCAGCAGCGCGGGACTAGCGGGAGGAACGTGGGAGCAGTACTTC. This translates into CASSAGLAGGTWEQYF.

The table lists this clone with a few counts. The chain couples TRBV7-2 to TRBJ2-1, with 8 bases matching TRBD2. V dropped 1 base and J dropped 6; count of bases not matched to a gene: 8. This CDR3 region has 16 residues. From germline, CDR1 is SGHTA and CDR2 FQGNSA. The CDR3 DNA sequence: TGTGCCAGCAGCTTAGGGGCAGCGGGAGTCTCCAATGAGCAGTTCTTC. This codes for CASSLGAAGVSNEQFF.

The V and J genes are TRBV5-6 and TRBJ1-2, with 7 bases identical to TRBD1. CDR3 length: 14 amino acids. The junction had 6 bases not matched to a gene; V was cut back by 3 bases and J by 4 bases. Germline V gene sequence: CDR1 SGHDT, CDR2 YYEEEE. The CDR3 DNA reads TGTGCCAGCAGCTCAGACAGGGAGGCCTATGGCTACACCTTC. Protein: CASSSDREAYGYTF. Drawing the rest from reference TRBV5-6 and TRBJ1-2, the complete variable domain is DAGVTQSPTHLIKTRGQQVTLRCSPKSGHDTVSWYQQALGQGPQFIFQYYEEEERQRGNFPDRFSGHQFPNYSSELNVNALLLGDSALYLCASSSDREAYGYTFGSGTRLTVV.

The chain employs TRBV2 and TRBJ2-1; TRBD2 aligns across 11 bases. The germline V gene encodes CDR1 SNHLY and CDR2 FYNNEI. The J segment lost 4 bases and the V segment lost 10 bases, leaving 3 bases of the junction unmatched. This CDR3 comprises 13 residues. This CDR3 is CANGTSGYNEQFF. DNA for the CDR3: TGTGCCAACGGGACTAGCGGTTACAATGAGCAGTTCTTC.

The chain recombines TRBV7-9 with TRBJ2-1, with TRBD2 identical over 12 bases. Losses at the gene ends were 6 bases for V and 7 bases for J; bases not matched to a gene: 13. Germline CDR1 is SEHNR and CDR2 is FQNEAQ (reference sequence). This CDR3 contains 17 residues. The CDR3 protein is CASRARTSGDVGNEQFF. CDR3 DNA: TGTGCCAGCAGGGCCCGGACTAGCGGGGATGTGGGGAATGAGCAGTTCTTC.

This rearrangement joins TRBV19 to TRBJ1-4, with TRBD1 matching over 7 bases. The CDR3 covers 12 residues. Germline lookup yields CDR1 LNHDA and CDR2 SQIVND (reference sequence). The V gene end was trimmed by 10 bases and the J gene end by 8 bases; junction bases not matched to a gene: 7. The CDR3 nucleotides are TGTGCCACCACCAGGGGGGACGAAAAACTGTTTTTT. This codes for CATTRGDEKLFF.

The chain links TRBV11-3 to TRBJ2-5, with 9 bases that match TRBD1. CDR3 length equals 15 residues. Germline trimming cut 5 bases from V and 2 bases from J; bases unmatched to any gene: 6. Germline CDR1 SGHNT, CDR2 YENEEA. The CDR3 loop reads CASSLGQGIQETQYF. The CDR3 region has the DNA TGTGCCAGCAGCCTGGGACAGGGAATACAAGAGACCCAGTACTTC.

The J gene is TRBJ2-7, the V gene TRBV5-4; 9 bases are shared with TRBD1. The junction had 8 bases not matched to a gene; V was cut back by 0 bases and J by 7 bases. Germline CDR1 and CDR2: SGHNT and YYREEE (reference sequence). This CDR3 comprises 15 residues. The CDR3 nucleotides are TGTGCCAGCAGCTTGGGGGACAGGGTCGCGGGGGAGCAGTACTTC. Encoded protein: CASSLGDRVAGEQYF.